These 3 T cell receptor beta chains share one sample of origin, sequenced in a study of blood T cell repertoires in COVID-19. Assay used: immunoSEQ multiplex PCR; TCRdb lists only in-frame clones, some missing. The data show 57,000 or so clones, around 85% seen once. The material sequenced was peripheral blood. Receptors were obtained from a human donor in a cohort sampled during active COVID-19.

The V call is TRBV28, the J call TRBJ2-7; 10 bases agree with TRBD1. J was trimmed by 3 bases and V by 5 bases; bases with no gene match: 7. CDR3 length equals 15 residues. The germline CDR1 and CDR2 sequences are MDHEN and SYDVKM. The CDR3 sequence is CASSMAGTGVYEQYF. CDR3 nucleotides: TGTGCCAGCAGTATGGCCGGGACAGGGGTCTACGAGCAGTACTTC.

V gene TRBV11-3 combines with J gene TRBJ1-1; maybe TRBD1 (6 bases). Trimming took 0 bases from V and 5 from J, leaving 7 bases between them. From germline, CDR1 is SGHNT and CDR2 YENEEA. This CDR3 contains 13 residues. The CDR3 here is CASSLEGTTEAFF. The CDR3 nucleotides are TGTGCCAGCAGCTTAGAAGGGACAACTGAAGCTTTCTTT.

The chain has TRBV7-9 and TRBJ1-4, with D perhaps matching TRBD1 (6 bases). The CDR3 runs 16 residues. Trimming removed 4 bases at V and 4 bases at J, with 16 bases between. CDR1 is SEHNR, CDR2 FQNEAQ, per germline (reference sequence). The CDR3 here is CASSSAGAWSNEKLFF. The CDR3 nucleotides are TGTGCCAGCAGCTCCGCGGGGGCCTGGAGTAATGAAAAACTGTTTTTT.